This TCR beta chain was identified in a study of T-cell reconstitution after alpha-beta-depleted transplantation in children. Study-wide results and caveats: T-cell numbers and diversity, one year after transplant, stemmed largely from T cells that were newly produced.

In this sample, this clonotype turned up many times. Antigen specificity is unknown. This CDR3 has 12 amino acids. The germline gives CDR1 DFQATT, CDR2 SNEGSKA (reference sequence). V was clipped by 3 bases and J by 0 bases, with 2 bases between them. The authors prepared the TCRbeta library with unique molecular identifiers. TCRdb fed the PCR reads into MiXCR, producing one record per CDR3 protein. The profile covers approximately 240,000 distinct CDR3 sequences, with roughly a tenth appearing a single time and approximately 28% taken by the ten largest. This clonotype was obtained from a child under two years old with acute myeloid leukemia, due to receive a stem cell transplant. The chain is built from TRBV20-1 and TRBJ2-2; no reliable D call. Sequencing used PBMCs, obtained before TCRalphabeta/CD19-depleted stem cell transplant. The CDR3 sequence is CSASSNTGELFF. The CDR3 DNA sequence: TGCAGTGCTAGCTCGAACACCGGGGAGCTGTTTTTT.